The sample holds a few counts of the clone carrying this T cell receptor beta chain. The antigen is not known. MiXCR, applied by TCRdb to the 5' RACE reads, yields one record per CDR3 protein. The sample lists 50,000 to 60,000 distinct CDR3 sequences; about 7.1% were seen once. This CDR3 comprises 12 residues. Deletions cut 7 bases from V and 1 base from J, with 10 bases between. Germline V lookup: CDR1 SQVTM, CDR2 ANQGSEA. This entry belongs to a study of early T cells in non-severe SARS-CoV-2 infection. Overall study context: RNA in bulk from unsorted whole blood was sequenced, and chains were unpaired. Whole-study findings and limits: Database matching using VDJdb favored anti-spike CD8 responses, with private and CD4 specificities left missing.

Sequenced material: whole blood, taken at baseline. The chain combines TRBV29-1 with TRBJ1-1, with D possibly matching TRBD1 (5 bases). The sequence was collected from an adult who was a healthcare worker with PCR-confirmed SARS-CoV-2 infection or an uninfected control (not recorded which). The CDR3 is CSAGGGNTEAFF. CDR3 nucleotides: TGCAGCGCTGGTGGGGGGAACACTGAAGCTTTCTTT.